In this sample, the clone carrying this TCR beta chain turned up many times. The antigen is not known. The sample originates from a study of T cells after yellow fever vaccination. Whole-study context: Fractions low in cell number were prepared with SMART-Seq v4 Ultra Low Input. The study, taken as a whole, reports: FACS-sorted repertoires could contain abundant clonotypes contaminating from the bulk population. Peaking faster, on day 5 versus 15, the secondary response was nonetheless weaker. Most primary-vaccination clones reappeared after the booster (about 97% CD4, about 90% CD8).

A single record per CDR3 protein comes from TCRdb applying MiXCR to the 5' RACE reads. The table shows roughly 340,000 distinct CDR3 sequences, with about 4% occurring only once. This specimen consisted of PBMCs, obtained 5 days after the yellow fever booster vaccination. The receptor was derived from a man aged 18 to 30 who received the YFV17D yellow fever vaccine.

CDR3 in DNA: TGTGCCAGCAGTTTTAGAGGGCTAGCTGGGGCCAACGTCCTGACTTTC. Protein: CASSFRGLAGANVLTF. The chain joins TRBV27 to TRBJ2-6; D perhaps matches TRBD2 (5 bases). Looked up from germline, CDR1 is MNHEY and CDR2 is SMNVEV (reference sequence). Trimming shortened V by 3 bases and J by 2 bases, and 11 bases separated the two germline ends. The CDR3 sequence is 16 residues long.